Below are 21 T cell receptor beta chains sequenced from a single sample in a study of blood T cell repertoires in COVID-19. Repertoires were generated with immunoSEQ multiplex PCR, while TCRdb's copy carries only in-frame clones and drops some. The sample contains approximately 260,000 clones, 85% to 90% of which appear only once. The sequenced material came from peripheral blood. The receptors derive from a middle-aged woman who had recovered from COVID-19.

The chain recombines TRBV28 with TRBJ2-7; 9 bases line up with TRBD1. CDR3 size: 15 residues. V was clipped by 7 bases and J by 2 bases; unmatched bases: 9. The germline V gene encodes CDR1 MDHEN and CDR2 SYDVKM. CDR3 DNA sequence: TGTGCCAGCACCTCACAGGGACAGGGACCCTACGAGCAGTACTTC. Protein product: CASTSQGQGPYEQYF. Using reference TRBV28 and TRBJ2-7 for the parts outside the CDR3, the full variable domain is DVKVTQSSRYLVKRTGEKVFLECVQDMDHENMFWYRQDPGLGLRLIYFSYDVKMKEKGDIPEGYSVSREKKERFSLILESASTNQTSMYLCASTSQGQGPYEQYFGPGTRLTVT.

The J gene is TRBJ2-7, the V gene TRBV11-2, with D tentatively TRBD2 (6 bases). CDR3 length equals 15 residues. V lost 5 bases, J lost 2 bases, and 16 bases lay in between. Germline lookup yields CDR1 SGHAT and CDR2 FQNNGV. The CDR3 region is CASSGLGTGAYEQYF. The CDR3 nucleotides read TGTGCCAGCAGCGGCTTGGGGACGGGGGCCTACGAGCAGTACTTC.

CDR3 protein: CASSSPLSQYF. The CDR3 DNA reads TGTGCCAGCAGCTCCCCGTTATCGCAGTATTTT. This chain joins TRBV11-2 and TRBJ2-3; no clear D. The CDR3 is 11 amino acids. Germline CDR1 and CDR2: SGHAT and FQNNGV. V lost 4 bases and J lost 10, with 9 bases in between.

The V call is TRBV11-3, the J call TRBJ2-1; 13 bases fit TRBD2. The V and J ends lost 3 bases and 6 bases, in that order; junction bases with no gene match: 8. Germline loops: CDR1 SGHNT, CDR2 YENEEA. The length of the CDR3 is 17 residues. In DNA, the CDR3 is TGTGCCAGCAGCTTGGAACTAGCGGGAGGGCCTCGCAATGAGCAGTTCTTC. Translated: CASSLELAGGPRNEQFF. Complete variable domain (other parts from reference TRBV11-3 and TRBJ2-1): EAGVVQSPRYKIIEKKQPVAFWCNPISGHNTLYWYLQNLGQGPELLIRYENEEAVDDSQLPKDRFSAERLKGVDSTLKIQPAELGDSAVYLCASSLELAGGPRNEQFFGPGTRLTVL.

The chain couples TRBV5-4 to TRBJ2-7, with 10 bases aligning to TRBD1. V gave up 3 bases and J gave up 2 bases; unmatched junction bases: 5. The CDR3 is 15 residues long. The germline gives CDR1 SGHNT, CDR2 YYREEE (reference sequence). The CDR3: CASSWGQGRAYEQYF. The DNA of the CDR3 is TGTGCCAGCAGCTGGGGACAGGGGAGGGCCTACGAGCAGTACTTC.

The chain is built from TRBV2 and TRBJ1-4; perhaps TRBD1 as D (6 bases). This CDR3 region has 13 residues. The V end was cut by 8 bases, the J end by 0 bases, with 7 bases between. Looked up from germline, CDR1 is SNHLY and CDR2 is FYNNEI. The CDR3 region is CASGTSTNEKLFF. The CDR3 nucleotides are TGTGCCAGCGGGACATCAACTAATGAAAAACTGTTTTTT.

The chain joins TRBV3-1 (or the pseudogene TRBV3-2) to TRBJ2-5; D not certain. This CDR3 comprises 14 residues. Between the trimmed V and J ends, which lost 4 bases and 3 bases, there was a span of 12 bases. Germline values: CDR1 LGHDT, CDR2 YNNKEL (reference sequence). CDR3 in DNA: TGTGCCAGCAGCCGATCCGTACTCGAAGAGACCCAGTACTTC. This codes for CASSRSVLEETQYF.

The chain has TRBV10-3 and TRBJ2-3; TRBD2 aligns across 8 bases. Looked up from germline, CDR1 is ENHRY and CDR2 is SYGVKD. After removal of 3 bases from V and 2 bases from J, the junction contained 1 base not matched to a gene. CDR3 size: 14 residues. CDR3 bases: TGTGCCATCAGTGAACTAGCGGTCACAGATACGCAGTATTTT. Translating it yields CAISELAVTDTQYF.

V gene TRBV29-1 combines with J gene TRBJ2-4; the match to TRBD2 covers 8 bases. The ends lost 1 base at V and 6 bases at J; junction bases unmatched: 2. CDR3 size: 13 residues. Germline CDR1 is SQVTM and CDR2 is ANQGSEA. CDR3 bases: TGCAGCGTTGAAGGGCTAGCGGGAAACATTCAGTACTTC. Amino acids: CSVEGLAGNIQYF.

The CDR3 nucleotides are TGTGCCACCAGCAGAGTCAGGGAGGTCTCTGGAAACACCATATATTTT. Protein sequence: CATSRVREVSGNTIYF. The chain is built from TRBV15 and TRBJ1-3; D perhaps matches TRBD1 (5 bases). Trimming shortened V by 1 base and J by 0 bases, and 10 bases separated the two germline ends. CDR1 and CDR2 from the germline V gene are LNHNV and YYDKDF (reference sequence). The CDR3 is made up of 16 amino acids.

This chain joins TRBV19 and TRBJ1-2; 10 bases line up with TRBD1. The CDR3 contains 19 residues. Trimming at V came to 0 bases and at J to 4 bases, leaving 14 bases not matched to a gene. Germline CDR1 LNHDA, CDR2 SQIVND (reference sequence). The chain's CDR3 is CASSIDAGTGDMLRYGYTF. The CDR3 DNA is TGTGCCAGTAGTATAGATGCCGGGACAGGGGACATGCTCCGCTATGGCTACACCTTC.

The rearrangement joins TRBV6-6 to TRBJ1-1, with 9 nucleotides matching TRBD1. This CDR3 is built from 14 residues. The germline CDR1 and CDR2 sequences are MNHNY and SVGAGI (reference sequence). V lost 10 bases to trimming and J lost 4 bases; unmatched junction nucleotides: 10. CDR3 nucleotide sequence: TGTGCCACCCGGGCGGGACAGGGATTCACTGAAGCTTTCTTT. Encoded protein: CATRAGQGFTEAFF.

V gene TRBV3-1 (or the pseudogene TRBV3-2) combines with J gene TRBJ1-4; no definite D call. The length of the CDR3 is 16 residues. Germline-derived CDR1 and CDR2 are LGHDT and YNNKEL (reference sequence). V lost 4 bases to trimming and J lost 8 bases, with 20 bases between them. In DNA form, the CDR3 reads TGTGCCAGCAGCCCGAGACTCGACCTAGCAGAAGAAAAACTGTTTTTT. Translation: CASSPRLDLAEEKLFF.

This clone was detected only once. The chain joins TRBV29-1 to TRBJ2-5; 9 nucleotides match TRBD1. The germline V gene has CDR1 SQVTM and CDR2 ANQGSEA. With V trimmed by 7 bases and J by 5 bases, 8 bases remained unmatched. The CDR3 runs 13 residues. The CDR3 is CSGGQGGTETQYF. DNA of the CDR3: TGCAGCGGGGGACAGGGTGGCACGGAGACCCAGTACTTC. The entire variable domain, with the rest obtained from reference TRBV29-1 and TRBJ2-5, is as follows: SAVISQKPSRDICQRGTSLTIQCQVDSQVTMMFWYRQQPGQSLTLIATANQGSEATYESGFVIDKFPISRPNLTFSTLTVSNMSPEDSSIYLCSGGQGGTETQYFGPGTRLLVL.

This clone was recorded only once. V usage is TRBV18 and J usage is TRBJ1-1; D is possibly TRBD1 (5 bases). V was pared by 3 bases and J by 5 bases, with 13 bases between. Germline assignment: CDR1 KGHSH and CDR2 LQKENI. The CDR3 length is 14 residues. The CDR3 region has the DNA TGTGCCAGCTCACCCCCTCAAGGGGAAACTGAAGCTTTCTTT. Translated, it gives CASSPPQGETEAFF.

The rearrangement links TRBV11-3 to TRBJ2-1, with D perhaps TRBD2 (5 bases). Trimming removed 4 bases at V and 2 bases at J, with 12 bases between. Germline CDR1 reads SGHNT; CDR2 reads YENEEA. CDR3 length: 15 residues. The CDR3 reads CASSSVGEAYNEQFF. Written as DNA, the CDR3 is TGTGCCAGCAGCTCTGTGGGAGAGGCCTACAATGAGCAGTTCTTC.

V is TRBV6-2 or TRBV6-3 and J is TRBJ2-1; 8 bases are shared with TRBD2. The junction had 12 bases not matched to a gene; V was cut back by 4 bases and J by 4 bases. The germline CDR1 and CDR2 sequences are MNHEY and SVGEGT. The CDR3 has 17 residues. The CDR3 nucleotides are TGTGCCAGCAGTTCCCTAGTGGGACTAGAGAGTTACAATGAGCAGTTCTTC. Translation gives CASSSLVGLESYNEQFF.

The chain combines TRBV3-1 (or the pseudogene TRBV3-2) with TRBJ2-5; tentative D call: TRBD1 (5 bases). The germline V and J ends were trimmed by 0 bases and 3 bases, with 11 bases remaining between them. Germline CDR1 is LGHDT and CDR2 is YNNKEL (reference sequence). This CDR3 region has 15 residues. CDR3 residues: CASSQEDGREETQYF. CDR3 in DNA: TGTGCCAGCAGCCAAGAGGACGGCAGGGAAGAGACCCAGTACTTC.

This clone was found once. CDR3 DNA: TGTGCCAGCTCACCGGGGACAGAGCACACTGAAGCTTTCTTT. Translated, it gives CASSPGTEHTEAFF. The chain joins TRBV18 to TRBJ1-1, with 7 bases lining up with TRBD1. Germline lookup yields CDR1 KGHSH and CDR2 LQKENI. This CDR3 is built from 14 residues. J gave up 3 bases and V 3 bases, and 4 bases lay outside the gene matches.

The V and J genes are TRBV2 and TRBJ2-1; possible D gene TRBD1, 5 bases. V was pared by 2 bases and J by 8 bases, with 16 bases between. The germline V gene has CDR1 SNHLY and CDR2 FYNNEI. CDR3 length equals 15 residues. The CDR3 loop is CASSEFLGRVDEQFF. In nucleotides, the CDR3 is TGTGCCAGCAGTGAATTTCTCGGCAGGGTCGATGAGCAGTTCTTC.

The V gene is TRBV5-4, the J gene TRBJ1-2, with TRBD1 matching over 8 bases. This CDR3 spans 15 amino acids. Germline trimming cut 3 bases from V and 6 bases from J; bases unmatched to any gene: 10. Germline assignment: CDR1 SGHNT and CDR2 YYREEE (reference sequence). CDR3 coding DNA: TGTGCCAGCAGCTCCGGACAGGGCAGCGGGAATGGCTACACCTTC. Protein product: CASSSGQGSGNGYTF.